The rows below give T cell receptor beta chains drawn from one sample of a study of CD8+ T cells in alopecia areata. TCRdb keeps only in-frame clones here, not all; method: immunoSEQ multiplex PCR. The sample has over 250,000 clones; 60% are singletons. This specimen consisted of CD4+ T cells sorted from blood, obtained between weeks 51 and 54, from a patient treated with tofacitinib. The receptors here all came from a human donor with alopecia areata. Each CDR3 is given with its conserved first and last residue. The D gene is left open where the match is weak. Rows give clone size only sometimes, using once, few, many, or a class for an expanded clone.

d_call j_call v_call clone_size cdr3_nt cdr3_aa
NA TRBJ2-1 TRBV30 NA TGTGCCTGGACCGCGCGGGAAAATGAGCAGTTCTTC CAWTARENEQFF
TRBD1 TRBJ1-2 TRBV5-8 NA TGTGCCAGCAGCGTGGACAGGAACTATGGCTACACCTTC CASSVDRNYGYTF
TRBD1 TRBJ1-5 TRBV27 NA TGTGCCAGCAGTCCCGGGACAGGGGGTGGGAGTCAGCCCCAGCATTTT CASSPGTGGGSQPQHF
TRBD2 TRBJ2-3 TRBV9 NA TGTGCCAGCAGCGTAGTGGCTAGCGGGAAATCGAATACGCAGTATTTT CASSVVASGKSNTQYF
NA TRBJ2-7 TRBV6-1 NA TGTGCCAGTCGATACTACCAAATGAGCTCCTACGAGCAGTACTTC CASRYYQMSSYEQYF
TRBD2 TRBJ2-7 TRBV5-4 few TGTGCCAGCAGCCCCCGCGTACTAGCGGGGACTACCTCCTACGAGCAGTACTTC CASSPRVLAGTTSYEQYF
TRBD1 TRBJ2-7 TRBV7-2 NA TGTGCCAGCAGAGACCCAGGGACAGGTTCCTACGAGCAGTACTTC CASRDPGTGSYEQYF
TRBD2 TRBJ2-1 TRBV11-1 few TGTGCCAGCAGCTTAGGACTAGCGGGGGGAAAATTCTTC CASSLGLAGGKFF
NA TRBJ2-7 TRBV6-6 NA TGTGCCAGCAGGGCAGCATCCTACGAGCAGTACTTC CASRAASYEQYF
NA TRBJ2-1 TRBV5-6 NA TGTGCCAGCAGCTTTCGGGGACTCCAAGGCAATGAGCAGTTCTTC CASSFRGLQGNEQFF
TRBD1 TRBJ2-5 TRBV30 NA TGTGCCTGGAGTGGGACAGGGCAAGAGACCCAGTACTTC CAWSGTGQETQYF
NA TRBJ2-1 TRBV30 few TGTGCCTGGAGTGTACTCCCCCCCCCGGGGGCGACCGAGCAGTTCTTC CAWSVLPPPGATEQFF
NA TRBJ2-1 TRBV5-1 NA TGCGCCAGCAGCTTGTTGCCCACAGGGCTTCGGTACAATGAGCAGTTCTTC CASSLLPTGLRYNEQFF
NA TRBJ2-7 TRBV30 few TGTGCCTGGAGTGAGGGGGGGAAGACCTACGAGCAGTACTTC CAWSEGGKTYEQYF
NA TRBJ2-5 TRBV25-1 NA TGTGCCAGCAGTGGACCCTATCAGACCCAGTACTTC CASSGPYQTQYF
NA TRBJ1-2 TRBV21-1 NA TGTGCCAGCAGCAAATCCCGGAGCGGCTACACCTTC CASSKSRSGYTF
NA TRBJ1-3 TRBV30 NA TGTGCCTGGAGTGTACGGGGGACTGGAAACACCATATATTTT CAWSVRGTGNTIYF
TRBD1 TRBJ2-7 TRBV5-6 NA TGTGCCAGCAGCTTGAGGCGGGACAGGGTTATCTACGAGCAGTACTTC CASSLRRDRVIYEQYF
TRBD1 TRBJ2-7 TRBV10-3 few TGTGCCATCAGTGCCGGACAGGGGATGAACGAGCAGTACTTC CAISAGQGMNEQYF
TRBD1 TRBJ2-5 TRBV5-6 NA TGTGCCAGCAGCGTTAGGACAGGACAAGAGACCCAGTACTTC CASSVRTGQETQYF
NA TRBJ1-1 TRBV30 NA TGTGCCTGGAGTTCGACTGAAGCTTTCTTT CAWSSTEAFF
NA TRBJ2-3 TRBV9 NA TGTGCCAGCAGCGCCTCAATCCCCGGGGGGCCTACAGATACGCAGTATTTT CASSASIPGGPTDTQYF
TRBD1 TRBJ2-7 TRBV15 NA TGTGCCACCAGCAGAGACATCGGACAGGGAACCTACGAGCAGTACTTC CATSRDIGQGTYEQYF
NA TRBJ2-4 TRBV29-1 NA TGCAGCGTTGAGCGTTTAAACATTCAGTACTTC CSVERLNIQYF
NA TRBJ1-2 TRBV2 many TGTGCCAGCTCCGAGGAAAGGCCCCGCTCGGCCACCTTC CASSEERPRSATF
NA TRBJ1-5 TRBV2 NA TGTGCCAGCCGTGGGTCATCGGGTTCCAATCAGCCCCAGCATTTT CASRGSSGSNQPQHF
TRBD2 TRBJ2-5 TRBV5-4 NA TGTGCCAGCAGCCTGGGACTAGCCCAAGAGACCCAGTACTTC CASSLGLAQETQYF
TRBD2 TRBJ2-5 TRBV11-2 NA TGTGCCAGCAGCTTACAGACTAGCGGGGGGGCCTGGGAGACCCAGTACTTC CASSLQTSGGAWETQYF
NA TRBJ2-1 TRBV7-9 NA TGTGCCGGATGGGGGAATCTCCACAATGAGCAGTTCTTC CAGWGNLHNEQFF